These 17 T cell receptor beta chains came from one sample sequenced in a study of blood T cell repertoires in COVID-19. The assay was immunoSEQ multiplex PCR, and TCRdb's table has in-frame clones only and misses some. This sample has about 300,000 clones, with about 85% found just once. Material for sequencing was PBMCs or T cells enriched from blood (not recorded which). The receptors here all came from a woman in her twenties or thirties who had recovered from COVID-19.

The rearrangement joins TRBV7-2 to TRBJ2-1, with TRBD2 matching over 9 bases. There are 19 residues in the CDR3. With 2 bases clipped from V and 3 bases from J, the junction kept 14 bases outside the gene matches. Germline V gene lookup returns CDR1 SGHTA and CDR2 FQGNSA. The CDR3, as DNA: TGTGCCAGCAGCTTAAGGCTTAGGGCTAGCGGGGTGAACTACAATGAGCAGTTCTTC. Amino acid sequence: CASSLRLRASGVNYNEQFF.

This clone was detected a few times. This chain connects TRBV6-2 or TRBV6-3 to TRBJ2-1; no definite D call. V was trimmed by 5 bases and J by 7 bases, leaving 6 bases between them. This CDR3 spans 11 amino acids. Germline V gene lookup returns CDR1 MNHEY and CDR2 SVGEGT. CDR3 bases: TGTGCCAGCAGTCGAGAGAATGAGCAGTTCTTC. Translating gives CASSRENEQFF.

The rearrangement joins TRBV5-5 to TRBJ2-7; 9 bases map to TRBD2. With 4 bases clipped from V and 0 bases from J, the junction kept 5 bases outside the gene matches. Germline V gene data show CDR1 as SGHKS and CDR2 as YYEKEE (reference sequence). The CDR3 totals 15 residues. The CDR3 coding sequence is TGTGCCAGCAGCCAGAGCGGGGGGAGCTCCTACGAGCAGTACTTC. This codes for CASSQSGGSSYEQYF. Using reference TRBV5-5 and TRBJ2-7 for the parts outside the CDR3, the full variable domain is DAGVTQSPTHLIKTRGQQVTLRCSPISGHKSVSWYQQVLGQGPQFIFQYYEKEERGRGNFPDRFSARQFPNYSSELNVNALLLGDSALYLCASSQSGGSSYEQYFGPGTRLTVT.

This clone was picked up one time. The J gene is TRBJ2-7, the V gene TRBV30, with a possible D match to TRBD1 (5 bases). This CDR3 is 13 amino acids long. Germline V CDR1 and CDR2: GTSNPN, SVGIG (reference sequence). V lost 1 base to trimming and J lost 4 bases, with 11 bases between them. This CDR3 is CAWSGGHQYEQYF. The CDR3 bases are TGTGCCTGGAGTGGTGGACACCAGTACGAGCAGTACTTC.

This chain joins TRBV18 and TRBJ2-5; TRBD1 is a possible D gene (6 bases). Looked up from germline, CDR1 is KGHSH and CDR2 is LQKENI. V was cut by 1 base and J by 5 bases, with 11 bases left in between. This CDR3 region has 14 residues. The CDR3 DNA follows: TGTGCCAGCTCACCACTGAGGCAGGGGGAGACCCAGTACTTC. Residues: CASSPLRQGETQYF.

The chain links TRBV12-3 or TRBV12-4 to TRBJ1-2, with D uncertain. Trimming took 5 bases from V and 6 from J, leaving 10 bases between them. The CDR3 totals 12 residues. CDR3 loop: CASSLTRNGYTF. CDR3 nucleotide sequence: TGTGCCAGCAGTCTGACAAGGAATGGCTACACCTTC.

The chain has TRBV5-1 and TRBJ2-7; D is perhaps TRBD1 (6 bases). This CDR3 is built from 14 residues. Trimming left V 3 bases short and J 6 bases short, with 16 bases between. Germline V gene data show CDR1 as SGHRS and CDR2 as YFSETQ. The CDR3 DNA is TGCGCCAGCAGCTGGGGGCCGGGTCGGGGCGAGCAGTACTTC. Its protein is CASSWGPGRGEQYF. Combining the CDR3 with reference TRBV5-1 and TRBJ2-7 gives the whole variable domain KAGVTQTPRYLIKTRGQQVTLSCSPISGHRSVSWYQQTPGQGLQFLFEYFSETQRNKGNFPGRFSGRQFSNSRSEMNVSTLELGDSALYLCASSWGPGRGEQYFGPGTRLTVT.

This chain links TRBV6-5 with TRBJ1-1, with 7 bases lining up with TRBD1. This CDR3 spans 15 amino acids. V dropped 4 bases and J dropped 0; count of bases not matched to a gene: 5. The germline V gene has CDR1 MNHEY and CDR2 SVGAGI. The CDR3 sequence: CASSLAGTVNTEAFF. In DNA, the CDR3 is TGTGCCAGCAGTTTGGCCGGGACAGTGAACACTGAAGCTTTCTTT.

This sequence joins TRBV25-1 and TRBJ2-7; 8 nucleotides match TRBD1. CDR1 is MGHDK and CDR2 is SYGVNS in the germline V gene. J was trimmed by 13 bases and V by 4 bases; bases with no gene match: 6. The CDR3 totals 11 residues. The chain's CDR3 is CASSANRGTYF. Written as DNA, the CDR3 is TGTGCCAGCAGTGCCAACAGGGGGACCTACTTC.

The chain is built from TRBV6-2 or TRBV6-3 and TRBJ1-2, with 7 nucleotides matching TRBD1. With 2 bases clipped from V and 1 base from J, the junction kept 4 bases outside the gene matches. Germline-derived CDR1 and CDR2 are MNHEY and SVGEGT. The CDR3 contains 15 residues. The CDR3 loop is CASSYGQGVNYGYTF. The DNA of the CDR3 is TGTGCCAGCAGTTACGGGCAGGGGGTTAACTATGGCTACACCTTC.

The rearrangement uses TRBV9 and TRBJ2-1; 7 bases are a match to TRBD1. Looked up from germline, CDR1 is SGDLS and CDR2 is YYNGEE. Losses at the gene ends were 3 bases for V and 1 base for J; bases not matched to a gene: 7. CDR3 length: 16 amino acids. The CDR3 spells CASSATGPISYNEQFF. CDR3 sequence (DNA): TGTGCCAGCAGCGCGACAGGGCCGATTTCCTACAATGAGCAGTTCTTC.

V is TRBV12-5 and J is TRBJ1-5; D is perhaps TRBD1 (6 bases). The CDR3 extends over 14 amino acids. Between the trimmed V and J ends, which lost 6 bases and 5 bases, there was a span of 14 bases. Per germline, CDR1 LGHNT and CDR2 FRNRAP. CDR3 sequence (DNA): TGTGCTAGTGGCCTAGGGACACGAGATCAGCCCCAGCATTTT. It encodes CASGLGTRDQPQHF.

The V call is TRBV5-5, the J call TRBJ1-1, with D possibly matching TRBD1 (6 bases). From germline, CDR1 is SGHKS and CDR2 YYEKEE (reference sequence). The CDR3 consists of 13 residues. V was pared by 3 bases and J by 4 bases, with 10 bases between. The CDR3 is CASSSQGITEAFF. The CDR3 nucleotides read TGTGCCAGCAGCTCACAGGGCATCACTGAAGCTTTCTTT.

This chain links TRBV4-2 with TRBJ2-2, with D maybe TRBD2 (5 bases). The CDR3 is 16 amino acids. Trimming shortened V by 1 base and J by 1 base, and 10 bases separated the two germline ends. The germline V gene encodes CDR1 LGHNA and CDR2 YNFKEQ. CDR3 amino acids: CASSQASSWNTGELFF. The CDR3 region has the DNA TGTGCCAGCAGCCAAGCGTCTAGCTGGAACACCGGGGAGCTGTTTTTT.

The chain has TRBV4-2 and TRBJ2-3; 15 bases fit TRBD2. The CDR3 length is 16 residues. Per the germline V gene, CDR1 is LGHNA and CDR2 is YNFKEQ. V lost 4 bases to trimming and J lost 2 bases; unmatched junction nucleotides: 1. CDR3 in amino acids: CASSRTSGGATDTQYF. The CDR3 nucleotides are TGTGCCAGCAGCCGGACTAGCGGGGGGGCCACAGATACGCAGTATTTT.

The rearrangement joins TRBV11-2 to TRBJ2-2, with 7 bases lining up with TRBD1. CDR1 SGHAT and CDR2 FQNNGV come from the germline V gene. After removal of 5 bases from V and 4 bases from J, the junction contained 7 bases not matched to a gene. This CDR3 spans 15 amino acids. This chain's CDR3 is CASSGQDRITGELFF. CDR3 nucleotide sequence: TGTGCCAGCAGCGGACAGGACAGAATCACCGGGGAGCTGTTTTTT. Full variable domain (rest looked up from reference TRBV11-2 and TRBJ2-2): EAGVAQSPRYKIIEKRQSVAFWCNPISGHATLYWYQQILGQGPKLLIQFQNNGVVDDSQLPKDRFSAERLKGVDSTLKIQPAKLEDSAVYLCASSGQDRITGELFFGEGSRLTVL.

V and J are TRBV15 and TRBJ1-3; 7 bases agree with TRBD1. This CDR3 is built from 16 residues. The germline CDR1 and CDR2 sequences are LNHNV and YYDKDF (reference sequence). The V gene end was trimmed by 4 bases and the J gene end by 4 bases; junction bases not matched to a gene: 10. The CDR3 reads CATSNYKTGRGNTIYF. The CDR3 DNA is TGTGCCACCAGCAACTACAAGACAGGGAGAGGAAACACCATATATTTT.